What follows describes a single TCR beta chain. One junction end disagrees with the germline gene, perhaps due to a read error. Amplified TCR beta CDR3 regions came from RNA transcripts. HTBI primers were used for first-round RT-PCR of the TCR CDR3. TCRdb used MiXCR to reprocess the multiplex PCR reads, holding one entry per CDR3 protein. Among 660,000 or so distinct CDR3 sequences listed, roughly 20% were seen once. This sample was included in a study of T cells in Graves' hyperthyroidism and ophthalmopathy. This CDR3 contains 15 residues. The specimen sequenced was blood. The receptor was isolated from a man aged 25 to 45 with Graves' ophthalmopathy. The rearrangement links TRBV12-3 or TRBV12-4 to TRBJ1-5; D gene uncertain. CDR3 region: CASIRGPYSNQPQRF. In nucleotides, the CDR3 is TGTGCCAGCATACGAGGACCCTATAGCAATCAGCCCCAGCGTTTT.